This passage covers 10 T cell receptor beta chains from one sample sequenced in a study of Graves' ophthalmopathy and Graves' hyperthyroidism. RNA transcripts yielded amplified TCR beta CDR3 regions. The authors performed first-round RT-PCR with HTBI primers and then a second-round multiplex PCR. MiXCR, run by TCRdb on the multiplex PCR reads, gives a single entry per CDR3 protein. The sample carries roughly 420,000 distinct CDR3 sequences, under 25% recorded once. Sequenced: peripheral blood. The receptors come from a woman aged 18-29 years with stable Graves' hyperthyroidism.

This clonotype was counted at least ten times. The rearrangement links TRBV6-2 or TRBV6-3 to TRBJ1-5; D perhaps matches TRBD1 (6 bases). This CDR3 spans 14 amino acids. V was pared by 2 bases and J by 6 bases, with 11 bases between. Germline lookup yields CDR1 MNHEY and CDR2 SVGEGT. CDR3 protein: CASSYLQGSQPQHF. CDR3 in DNA: TGTGCCAGCAGTTACCTACAGGGCTCTCAGCCCCAGCATTTT.

This clonotype came up a few times. This chain uses TRBV5-6 with TRBJ1-1, with unresolved D. Germline lookup yields CDR1 SGHDT and CDR2 YYEEEE. V shed 5 bases and J shed 5 bases, with 16 bases lying between them. There are 14 residues in the CDR3. The CDR3 is CASRYDRISTEAFF. For the CDR3, the DNA is TGTGCCAGCAGGTACGATCGAATTTCAACTGAAGCTTTCTTT.

V usage is TRBV27 and J usage is TRBJ1-6, with unresolved D. The CDR3 spans 15 residues. Germline V gene lookup returns CDR1 MNHEY and CDR2 SMNVEV (reference sequence). The V end was cut by 5 bases, the J end by 6 bases, with 14 bases between. CDR3 residues: CASSPHRALNSPLHF. For the CDR3, the DNA is TGTGCCAGCAGTCCCCACCGTGCACTTAATTCACCCCTCCACTTT.

This clonotype was detected many times. One base away lies a much larger clone, so this may be a sequencing read error. This rearrangement joins TRBV15 to TRBJ1-5; D uncertain. CDR3 length equals 13 residues. Per germline, CDR1 LNHNV and CDR2 YYDKDF (reference sequence). The CDR3 loop reads CAASRGDLEPQHF. The DNA for the CDR3 is TGTGCCGCCAGCAGAGGTGATCTCGAGCCCCAGCATTTT.

This clonotype was detected ten times or more. The chain employs TRBV4-2 and TRBJ2-2; either TRBD1 or TRBD2 may supply D (5 bases each). V gave up 0 bases and J gave up 0 bases, with 11 bases separating them. There are 17 residues in the CDR3. The germline gives CDR1 LGHNA, CDR2 YNFKEQ. The CDR3 DNA reads TGTGCCAGCAGCCAAGATCTACGGGGCCCGAACACCGGGGAGCTGTTTTTT. Translated: CASSQDLRGPNTGELFF.

This clonotype has ten or more counts. The rearrangement links TRBV10-3 to TRBJ1-1, with D possibly being TRBD1 (5 bases). V was pared by 10 bases and J by 3 bases, with 15 bases between. CDR3 length equals 13 residues. Germline V gives CDR1 ENHRY, CDR2 SYGVKD. This CDR3 is CATPGLADTEAFF. Here the CDR3 DNA reads TGTGCCACACCGGGACTGGCGGACACTGAAGCTTTCTTT.

This clonotype was detected ten times or more. This rearrangement joins TRBV10-3 to TRBJ1-2; maybe TRBD1 (6 bases). V was pared by 8 bases and J by 4 bases, with 14 bases between. CDR1 is ENHRY and CDR2 is SYGVKD in the germline V gene. The CDR3 runs to 13 residues. CDR3 sequence (DNA): TGTGCCATCTGGACAGTTACGGCCTATGGCTACACCTTC. Residues: CAIWTVTAYGYTF.

This sequence joins TRBV30 and TRBJ2-7; no reliable D call. V lost 5 bases and J 3 bases, leaving 17 bases between the germline ends. CDR3 length: 14 residues. CDR1 is GTSNPN, CDR2 SVGIG, per germline (reference sequence). DNA of the CDR3: TGTGCCTGGGACCATATCGTCGACAACTACGAGCAGTACTTC. Its translation is CAWDHIVDNYEQYF.

This clonotype was seen ten or more times. This chain connects TRBV20-1 to TRBJ2-5; 7 positions agree with TRBD2. The CDR3 spans 15 residues. J gave up 6 bases and V 2 bases, and 12 bases lay outside the gene matches. CDR1 and CDR2 from the germline V gene are DFQATT and SNEGSKA (reference sequence). This CDR3 is CSARRIKRDPKTQYF. Here the CDR3 DNA reads TGCAGTGCTAGAAGAATAAAGCGGGACCCCAAGACCCAGTACTTC.

This clonotype was seen at least ten times. J is TRBJ2-2 and V is TRBV28; perhaps TRBD1 as D (5 bases). The CDR3 is 13 residues long. The germline gives CDR1 MDHEN, CDR2 SYDVKM. The germline V and J ends were trimmed by 6 bases and 8 bases, with 13 bases remaining between them. The DNA of the CDR3 is TGTGCCAGCAGCCCAAGTGGGGCGGGGGAGCTGTTTTTT. It yields the protein CASSPSGAGELFF.